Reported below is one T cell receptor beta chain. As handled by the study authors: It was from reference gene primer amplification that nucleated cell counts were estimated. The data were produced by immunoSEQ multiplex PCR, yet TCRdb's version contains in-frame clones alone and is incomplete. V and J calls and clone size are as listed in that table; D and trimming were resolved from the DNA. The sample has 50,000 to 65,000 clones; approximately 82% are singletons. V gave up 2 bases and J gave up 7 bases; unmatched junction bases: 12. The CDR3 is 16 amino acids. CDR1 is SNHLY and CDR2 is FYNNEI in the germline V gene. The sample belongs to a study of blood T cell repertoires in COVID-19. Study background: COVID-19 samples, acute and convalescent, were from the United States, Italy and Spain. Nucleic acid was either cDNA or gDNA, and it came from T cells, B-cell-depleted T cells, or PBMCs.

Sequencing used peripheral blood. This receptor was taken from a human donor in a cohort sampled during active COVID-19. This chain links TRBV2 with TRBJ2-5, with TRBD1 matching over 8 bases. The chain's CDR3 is CASSEQGASAGVTQYF. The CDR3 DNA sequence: TGTGCCAGCAGTGAACAGGGGGCAAGTGCAGGGGTGACCCAGTACTTC.